This paragraph reports one T cell receptor (beta chain). TCRdb keeps only in-frame clones here, not all; method: immunoSEQ multiplex PCR. There are 2,000 to 2,500 clones in the sample; over 95% occur only once, and 1.5% to 2% lies in the top ten. This sample stems from a study of control samples from healthy donors and cancer patients. Sequencing was carried out using PBMCs. This receptor was taken from a man in his 70s with head and neck cancer.

CDR3 in DNA: TGCAGCGTTGGACAGAATTATGAGCAGTTCTTC. As protein: CSVGQNYEQFF. The rearrangement uses TRBV29-1 and TRBJ2-1, with D perhaps TRBD1 (5 bases). CDR3 length: 11 amino acids. The germline V gene encodes CDR1 SQVTM and CDR2 ANQGSEA. The V gene lost 4 bases and the J gene lost 8 bases, with 9 bases spanning the gap.